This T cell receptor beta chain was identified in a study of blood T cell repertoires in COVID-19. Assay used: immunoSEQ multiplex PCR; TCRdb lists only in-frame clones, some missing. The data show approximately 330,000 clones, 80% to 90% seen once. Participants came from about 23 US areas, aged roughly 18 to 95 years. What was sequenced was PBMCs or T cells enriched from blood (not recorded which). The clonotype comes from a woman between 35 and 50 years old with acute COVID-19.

In DNA, the CDR3 is TGTGCCAGCAGTCTGGCGGGGGGGTCTAACTATGGCTACACCTTC. Translating it yields CASSLAGGSNYGYTF. The chain joins TRBV28 to TRBJ1-2, with a tentative D call TRBD1 (5 bases). The CDR3 has 15 amino acids. V lost 5 bases and J lost 0, with 13 bases in between. Germline CDR1 MDHEN, CDR2 SYDVKM.